A selection of T cell receptor beta chains follows, all from one sample in a study of blood T cell repertoires in COVID-19. Here immunoSEQ multiplex PCR was the method, and the copy in TCRdb shows in-frame clones only, minus some. The repertoire holds around 75,000 clones, more than 75% seen once, with 15% to 20% in the top ten. The material sequenced was peripheral blood. The source of these receptors is a human donor in a cohort sampled during active COVID-19. Each CDR3 is given with its conserved first and last residue. Each record gives: clone size, V gene, D gene, J gene, CDR3 protein, CDR3 DNA. The D gene is left open where the match is weak. Part of the rows lack a size; the others show once, few, many or a class for expanded clones.

>.|TRBV20-1|TRBD2|TRBJ2-1
CSASGALAGVGSYNEQFF
TGCAGTGCTAGTGGGGCACTAGCGGGAGTGGGCTCCTACAATGAGCAGTTCTTC
>.|TRBV7-3|TRBD2|TRBJ2-3
CASSLVSGRALRMDTQYF
TGTGCCAGCAGCTTAGTTAGCGGGAGGGCCCTCCGGATGGATACGCAGTATTTT
>.|TRBV29-1|.|TRBJ2-1
CSVDGPGFDNEQFF
TGCAGCGTTGACGGGCCAGGGTTCGACAATGAGCAGTTCTTC
>.|TRBV6-5|.|TRBJ2-3
CASSPGGGADTQYF
TGTGCCAGCAGTCCCGGTGGCGGGGCAGATACGCAGTATTTT
>.|TRBV4-1|.|TRBJ2-7
CASSQSLETSSYEQYF
TGCGCCAGCAGCCAATCCTTAGAAACGAGCTCCTACGAGCAGTACTTC
>.|TRBV10-1|TRBD1|TRBJ2-7
CASSARTGYEQYF
TGCGCCAGCAGTGCTAGGACAGGCTACGAGCAGTACTTC
>.|TRBV7-7|TRBD2|TRBJ2-1
CASSLASGPYNEQFF
TGTGCCAGCAGCTTAGCTAGCGGGCCATACAATGAGCAGTTCTTC
>.|TRBV7-9|TRBD1|TRBJ1-3
CASSKQGASGNTIYF
TGTGCCAGCAGCAAACAGGGGGCTTCTGGAAACACCATATATTTT
>.|TRBV9|.|TRBJ2-7
CASSVGTEMAEQYF
TGTGCCAGCAGCGTAGGGACAGAAATGGCCGAGCAGTACTTC
>.|TRBV30|.|TRBJ1-3
CAWSGAGASGNTIYF
TGTGCCTGGAGTGGGGCAGGGGCCTCTGGAAACACCATATATTTT
>.|TRBV6-1|TRBD2|TRBJ2-2
CASSEATSGGYTGELFF
TGTGCCAGCAGTGAAGCGACTAGCGGGGGTTACACCGGGGAGCTGTTTTTT
>once|TRBV5-4|TRBD2|TRBJ2-1
CASSLNSGGAGNEQFF
TGTGCCAGCAGCTTGAATAGCGGGGGGGCCGGGAATGAGCAGTTCTTC
>.|TRBV19|TRBD2|TRBJ2-1
CASRTSGSTDEQFF
TGTGCCAGTCGGACTAGCGGGAGTACTGATGAGCAGTTCTTC
>.|TRBV6-4|.|TRBJ1-2
CASTEAGYTF
TGTGCCAGCACTGAGGCTGGCTACACCTTC
>.|TRBV28|.|TRBJ2-5
CASRRGLQETQYF
TGTGCCAGCAGGCGGGGTCTTCAAGAGACCCAGTACTTC
>.|TRBV5-1|.|TRBJ2-1
CASSFMEGNEQFF
TGCGCCAGCAGCTTCATGGAGGGGAATGAGCAGTTCTTC
>.|TRBV23-1|.|TRBJ1-5
CASGIVRVGQPQHF
TGCGCCAGCGGAATTGTCAGGGTAGGTCAGCCCCAGCATTTT
>.|TRBV3-1/TRBV3-2|.|TRBJ1-1
CASSNRVGTEAFF
TGTGCCAGCAGCAACAGGGTAGGCACTGAAGCTTTCTTT
>.|TRBV9|.|TRBJ1-1
CASSVGQTNTEAFF
TGTGCCAGCAGCGTAGGACAAACGAACACTGAAGCTTTCTTT
>.|TRBV7-9|TRBD2|TRBJ2-7
CASSDTSGGHPSYEQYF
TGTGCCAGCAGCGACACTAGCGGGGGACACCCCTCCTACGAGCAGTACTTC
>.|TRBV9|TRBD1|TRBJ1-1
CASTRTGQPNTEAFF
TGTGCCAGCACCAGGACAGGGCAACCGAACACTGAAGCTTTCTTT
>.|TRBV2|TRBD2|TRBJ2-7
CASGKREGGEQYF
TGTGCCAGCGGGAAGCGGGAGGGGGGCGAGCAGTACTTC
>once|TRBV7-9|TRBD1|TRBJ1-1
CASSSDPGQGFFGTEAFF
TGTGCCAGCAGCTCTGACCCGGGACAGGGCTTCTTCGGGACTGAAGCTTTCTTT
>once|TRBV19|TRBD1|TRBJ1-5
CASRDRGKSNQPQHF
TGTGCCAGTAGGGACAGGGGTAAAAGCAATCAGCCCCAGCATTTT
>.|TRBV5-4|.|TRBJ1-2
CASSLVQDLYGYTF
TGTGCCAGCAGCTTGGTTCAGGATCTCTATGGCTACACCTTC
>few|TRBV19|.|TRBJ2-2
CASSYSYANTGELFF
TGTGCCAGTAGCTATTCTTACGCGAACACCGGGGAGCTGTTTTTT
>.|TRBV7-9|.|TRBJ1-5
CASSLSGGNSNQPQHF
TGTGCCAGCAGCTTAAGTGGAGGGAATAGCAATCAGCCCCAGCATTTT
>.|TRBV19|.|TRBJ1-3
CASRERGINSGNTIYF
TGTGCCAGTAGGGAAAGGGGAATTAACTCTGGAAACACCATATATTTT
>.|TRBV9|.|TRBJ2-1
CASSVYRGIVMNEQFF
TGTGCCAGCAGCGTATATAGGGGCATCGTGATGAATGAGCAGTTCTTC
>.|TRBV5-1|TRBD1|TRBJ2-7
CASSGASGTGGYEQYF
TGCGCCAGCAGCGGCGCTAGCGGGACAGGGGGGTACGAGCAGTACTTC